A single sample gave rise to the 5 T cell receptor beta chains below, sequenced in a study of blood T cell repertoires in COVID-19. Produced via immunoSEQ multiplex PCR; TCRdb's table is partial and in-frame only. The table lists around 260,000 clones, 88% of them singletons, with about 0.7% in the top ten. The source material was peripheral blood. The receptors were gathered from a human donor in a cohort sampled during active COVID-19.

This chain links TRBV7-9 with TRBJ2-7; TRBD1 matches at 10 bases. Germline loops: CDR1 SEHNR, CDR2 FQNEAQ (reference sequence). V was clipped by 10 bases and J by 4 bases; unmatched bases: 7. The CDR3 runs to 13 residues. The CDR3 protein is CATGTGAFYEQYF. In DNA form, the CDR3 reads TGTGCCACCGGGACAGGGGCTTTTTACGAGCAGTACTTC. Filled out from reference TRBV7-9 and TRBJ2-7, the complete variable domain reads DTGVSQNPRHKITKRGQNVTFRCDPISEHNRLYWYRQTLGQGPEFLTYFQNEAQLEKSRLLSDRFSAERPKGSFSTLEIQRTEQGDSAMYLCATGTGAFYEQYFGPGTRLTVT.

CDR3 amino acids: CAWSYRAGGGYTF. The CDR3 DNA is TGTGCCTGGAGTTACCGGGCTGGAGGTGGCTACACCTTC. The V and J genes are TRBV30 and TRBJ1-2; D is unresolved. The CDR3 consists of 13 residues. Trimming shortened V by 2 bases and J by 7 bases, and 14 bases separated the two germline ends. CDR1 is GTSNPN, CDR2 SVGIG, per germline (reference sequence). Filled out from reference TRBV30 and TRBJ1-2, the complete variable domain reads SQTIHQWPATLVQPVGSPLSLECTVEGTSNPNLYWYRQAAGRGLQLLFYSVGIGQISSEVPQNLSASRPQDRQFILSSKKLLLSDSGFYLCAWSYRAGGGYTFGSGTRLTVV.

The chain combines TRBV4-2 with TRBJ1-3; D perhaps matches TRBD1 (5 bases). Germline V gene lookup returns CDR1 LGHNA and CDR2 YNFKEQ. The CDR3 length is 17 residues. V dropped 0 bases and J dropped 4 bases, with 16 bases sitting between them. The DNA for the CDR3 is TGTGCCAGCAGCCAAGATCTCATGGGGCTGGCCGGAAACACCATATATTTT. Its protein product is CASSQDLMGLAGNTIYF.

The genes are TRBV15 and TRBJ2-7; TRBD2 agrees at 7 bases. Germline trimming cut 0 bases from V and 3 bases from J; bases unmatched to any gene: 5. Germline CDR1 LNHNV, CDR2 YYDKDF (reference sequence). The CDR3 totals 15 residues. The CDR3 coding sequence is TGTGCCACCAGCAGAGACGCGCGGGAGCTCTACGAGCAGTACTTC. Translation: CATSRDARELYEQYF.

The CDR3 DNA is TGCAGCGTTGAAGCGGTGGACAGGGCATCCTACGAGCAGTACTTC. Translating gives CSVEAVDRASYEQYF. The chain is built from TRBV29-1 and TRBJ2-7; TRBD1 matches at 8 bases. V lost 1 base, J lost 1 base, and 6 bases stayed unmatched. The CDR3 consists of 15 residues. CDR1 SQVTM and CDR2 ANQGSEA come from the germline V gene.